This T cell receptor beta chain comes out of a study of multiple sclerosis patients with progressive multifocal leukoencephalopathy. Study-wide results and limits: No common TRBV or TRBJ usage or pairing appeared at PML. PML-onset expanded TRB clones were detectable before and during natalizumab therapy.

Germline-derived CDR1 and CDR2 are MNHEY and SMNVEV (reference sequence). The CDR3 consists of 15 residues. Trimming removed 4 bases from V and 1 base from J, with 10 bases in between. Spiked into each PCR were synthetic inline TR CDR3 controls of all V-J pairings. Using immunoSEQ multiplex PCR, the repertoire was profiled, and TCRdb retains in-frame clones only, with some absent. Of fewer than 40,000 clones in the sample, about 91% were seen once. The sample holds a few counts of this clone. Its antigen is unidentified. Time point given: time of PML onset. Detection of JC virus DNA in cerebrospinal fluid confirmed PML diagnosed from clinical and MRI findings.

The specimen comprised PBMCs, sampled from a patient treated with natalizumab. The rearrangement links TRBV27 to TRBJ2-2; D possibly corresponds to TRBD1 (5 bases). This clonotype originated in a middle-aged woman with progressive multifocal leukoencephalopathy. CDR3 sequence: CASSWGGLNTGELFF. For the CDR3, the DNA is TGTGCCAGCAGTTGGGGCGGTCTGAACACCGGGGAGCTGTTTTTT.